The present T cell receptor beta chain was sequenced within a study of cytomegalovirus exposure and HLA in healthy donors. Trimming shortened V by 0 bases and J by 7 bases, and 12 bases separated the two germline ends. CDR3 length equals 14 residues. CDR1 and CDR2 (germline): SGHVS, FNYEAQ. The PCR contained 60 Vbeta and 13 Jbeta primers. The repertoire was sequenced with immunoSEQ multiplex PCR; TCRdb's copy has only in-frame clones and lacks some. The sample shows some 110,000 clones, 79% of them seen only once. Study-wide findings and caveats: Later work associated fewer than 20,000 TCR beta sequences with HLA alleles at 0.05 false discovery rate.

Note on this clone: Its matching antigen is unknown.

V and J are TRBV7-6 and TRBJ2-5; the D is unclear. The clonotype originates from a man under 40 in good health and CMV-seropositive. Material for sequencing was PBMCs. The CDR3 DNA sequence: TGTGCCAGCAGCTTAGCCCCGGAGCGCGGGACCCAGTACTTC. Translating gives CASSLAPERGTQYF.